This entry lists 16 T cell receptor beta chains sequenced from one sample in a study of OX40 agonist ivuxolimab in advanced cancers. Assay: immunoSEQ multiplex PCR; the TCRdb copy retains only in-frame clones and omits some. The sample carries 60,000 to 65,000 clones, more than 80% recorded once. The specimen was CD4+ or CD8+ T cells sorted from blood, collected in a trial of the OX40 agonist ivuxolimab. The receptors originated from an adult with an advanced solid tumor such as melanoma, head and neck, liver or kidney cancer.

The rearrangement uses TRBV7-2 and TRBJ2-7; 11 positions match TRBD2. The V segment lost 5 bases and the J segment 3 bases; nucleotides outside the gene matches: 3. Germline assignment: CDR1 SGHTA and CDR2 FQGNSA. The CDR3 extends over 14 amino acids. The CDR3 region is CASSRTSGRYEQYF. The CDR3 DNA follows: TGTGCCAGCAGCCGGACTAGCGGGCGCTACGAGCAGTACTTC.

This chain uses TRBV7-2 with TRBJ2-7; TRBD2 is a possible D gene (6 bases). The CDR3 spans 17 residues. CDR1 SGHTA and CDR2 FQGNSA come from the germline V gene. Trimming pared 1 base from V and 4 bases from J, leaving 20 bases between. The CDR3: CASSLVPTGVGGYEQYF. The CDR3 coding sequence is TGTGCCAGCAGCTTAGTACCGACGGGGGTGGGTGGGTACGAGCAGTACTTC.

This chain joins TRBV7-2 and TRBJ2-3; D gene unclear. Looked up from germline, CDR1 is SGHTA and CDR2 is FQGNSA. There are 13 residues in the CDR3. The V end was cut by 6 bases, the J end by 2 bases, with 9 bases between. CDR3 residues: CASRTEITDTQYF. CDR3 nucleotides: TGTGCCAGCAGAACCGAAATCACAGATACGCAGTATTTT. The complete variable domain, with remaining parts taken from reference TRBV7-2 and TRBJ2-3, reads GAGVSQSPSNKVTEKGKDVELRCDPISGHTALYWYRQSLGQGLEFLIYFQGNSAPDKSGLPSDRFSAERTGGSVSTLTIQRTQQEDSAVYLCASRTEITDTQYFGPGTRLTVL.

This clone turned up a few times. The CDR3: CAISDLSNQPQHF. The CDR3, as DNA: TGTGCCATCAGTGATTTGAGCAATCAGCCCCAGCATTTT. This sequence joins TRBV10-3 and TRBJ1-5; D is undetermined. The length of the CDR3 is 13 residues. V was clipped by 3 bases and J by 1 base, with 4 bases between them. The germline gives CDR1 ENHRY, CDR2 SYGVKD.

The chain links TRBV6-6 to TRBJ2-3, with D possibly being TRBD1 or TRBD2 (5 bases each). This CDR3 contains 13 residues. V was cut by 1 base and J by 6 bases, with 8 bases left in between. Germline V gene lookup returns CDR1 MNHNY and CDR2 SVGAGI (reference sequence). CDR3 amino acids: CASSYWGSDTQYF. The DNA of the CDR3 is TGTGCCAGCAGTTACTGGGGGTCGGATACGCAGTATTTT.

This chain links TRBV23-1 with TRBJ2-3, with 11 bases fitting TRBD2. TRBV23-1 is placed among ORFs of uncertain function. The CDR3 totals 22 residues. V dropped 7 bases and J dropped 6; count of bases not matched to a gene: 30. Here the CDR3 reads CASKPGLRGATSGTVGYDTQYF. CDR3 bases: TGCGCCAGCAAACCCGGACTCCGGGGAGCGACTAGCGGGACCGTGGGGTATGATACGCAGTATTTT.

This chain connects TRBV30 to TRBJ1-6; D possibly corresponds to TRBD1 (5 bases). The V end was cut by 0 bases, the J end by 10 bases, with 13 bases between. CDR1 is GTSNPN and CDR2 is SVGIG in the germline V gene (reference sequence). The CDR3 spans 14 residues. The DNA of the CDR3 is TGTGCCTGGAGTGTACCCCCCCGGGGGTCACCCCTCCACTTT. Protein sequence: CAWSVPPRGSPLHF.

V is TRBV2 and J is TRBJ2-1, with 8 bases aligning to TRBD2. There are 15 residues in the CDR3. Germline V gene data show CDR1 as SNHLY and CDR2 as FYNNEI. The V and J ends lost 2 bases and 2 bases, in that order; junction bases with no gene match: 2. The CDR3 protein is CASSETGGPYNEQFF. As DNA, the CDR3 is TGTGCCAGCAGTGAAACGGGAGGGCCCTACAATGAGCAGTTCTTC.

This clone was observed once. The rearrangement links TRBV7-6 to TRBJ2-5; 7 nucleotides match TRBD1. CDR3 length equals 11 residues. The germline CDR1 and CDR2 sequences are SGHVS and FNYEAQ. V trimming: 10 bases; J trimming: 7 bases; junction bases outside the gene matches: 6. This chain's CDR3 is CATGTEGTQYF. In DNA, the CDR3 is TGTGCCACCGGGACAGAAGGGACCCAGTACTTC.

Points on this clone: In the same sample, other DNA sequences code for this CDR3. This rearrangement joins TRBV30 to TRBJ1-3; D is undetermined. The V and J ends lost 0 bases and 5 bases respectively, with 8 bases between them. The CDR3 extends over 13 amino acids. Per germline, CDR1 GTSNPN and CDR2 SVGIG (reference sequence). DNA of the CDR3: TGTGCCTGGAGTGTAAACGGGAGAAACACCATATATTTT. It codes for CAWSVNGRNTIYF.

The genes are TRBV7-2 and TRBJ2-7; 11 bases line up with TRBD2. The ends lost 4 bases at V and 4 bases at J; junction bases unmatched: 9. The germline CDR1 and CDR2 sequences are SGHTA and FQGNSA. CDR3 length equals 16 residues. The DNA of the CDR3 is TGTGCCAGCAGCTCCAGACTAGCGGGGCACATTTACGAGCAGTACTTC. This sequence encodes CASSSRLAGHIYEQYF.

The gene calls are TRBV5-1 and TRBJ2-3, with 7 bases lining up with TRBD1. CDR1 is SGHRS, CDR2 YFSETQ, per germline. The CDR3 totals 15 residues. The V segment lost 1 base and the J segment 3 bases; nucleotides outside the gene matches: 5. CDR3 bases: TGCGCCAGCAGCTTGTCCCCAGGGGGAACAGATACGCAGTATTTT. It yields the protein CASSLSPGGTDTQYF.

This clone was recorded only once. The chain couples TRBV7-9 to TRBJ2-1; no definite D call. The CDR3 has 13 amino acids. The V end was cut by 3 bases, the J end by 8 bases, with 11 bases between. Germline lookup yields CDR1 SEHNR and CDR2 FQNEAQ (reference sequence). CDR3 protein: CASSFRTWDEQFF. Written as DNA, the CDR3 is TGTGCCAGCAGCTTCCGGACCTGGGATGAGCAGTTCTTC.

V is TRBV5-1 and J is TRBJ2-1; 11 bases match TRBD2. J lost 2 bases, V lost 3 bases, and 1 base had no gene match. CDR1 is SGHRS and CDR2 is YFSETQ in the germline V gene. The CDR3 has 15 amino acids. CDR3 loop: CASSSSGRPYNEQFF. In nucleotides, the CDR3 is TGCGCCAGCAGCTCTAGCGGGAGGCCCTACAATGAGCAGTTCTTC.

The chain carries TRBV19 and TRBJ1-1; D is unclear. The germline CDR1 and CDR2 sequences are LNHDA and SQIVND (reference sequence). The V end lost 3 bases, the J end lost 3 bases, and 8 bases lay between the germline ends. The CDR3 consists of 13 residues. The CDR3: CASSISIHTEAFF. CDR3 nucleotides: TGTGCCAGTAGTATCTCAATCCACACTGAAGCTTTCTTT.

This clone was seen more than once but under ten times. In DNA form, the CDR3 reads TGTGCCAGCAGCTACCGGCGGGACTATGGCTACACCTTC. Residues: CASSYRRDYGYTF. The rearrangement joins TRBV11-3 to TRBJ1-2; D is unclear. V lost 4 bases, J lost 3 bases, and 9 bases lay in between. The CDR3 runs 13 residues. From germline, CDR1 is SGHNT and CDR2 YENEEA.